This TCR beta chain originates from a study of cytomegalovirus exposure and HLA in healthy donors. J was trimmed by 7 bases and V by 6 bases; bases with no gene match: 9. CDR1 is SNHLY and CDR2 is FYNNEI in the germline V gene. This CDR3 is 15 amino acids long. The PCR made use of 60 Vbeta and 13 Jbeta primers. Clones were read by immunoSEQ multiplex PCR, and TCRdb kept only the in-frame ones, dropping some. The sample shows 45,000 or so clones, and 6.5% to 10% sits with its ten largest clones. The chain has TRBV2 and TRBJ2-2; 9 bases map to TRBD2. The sequence came from a male donor in good health and CMV-seronegative. The sample comprised PBMCs. The CDR3 DNA follows: TGTGCCAGCAGAGGAGCGGGAGGAGAAGGCGGGGAGCTGTTTTTT. This sequence encodes CASRGAGGEGGELFF.